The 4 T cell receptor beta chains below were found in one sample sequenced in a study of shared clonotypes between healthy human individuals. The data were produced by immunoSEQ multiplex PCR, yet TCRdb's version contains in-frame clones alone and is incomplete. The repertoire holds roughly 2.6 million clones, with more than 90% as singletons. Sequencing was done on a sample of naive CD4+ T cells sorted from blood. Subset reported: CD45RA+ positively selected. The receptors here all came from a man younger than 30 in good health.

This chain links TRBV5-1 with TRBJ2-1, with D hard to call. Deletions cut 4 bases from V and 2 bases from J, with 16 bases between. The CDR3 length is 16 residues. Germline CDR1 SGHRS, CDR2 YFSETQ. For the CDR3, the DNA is TGCGCCAGCAGCCCTGGACCAACCACGGCCTACAATGAGCAGTTCTTC. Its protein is CASSPGPTTAYNEQFF.

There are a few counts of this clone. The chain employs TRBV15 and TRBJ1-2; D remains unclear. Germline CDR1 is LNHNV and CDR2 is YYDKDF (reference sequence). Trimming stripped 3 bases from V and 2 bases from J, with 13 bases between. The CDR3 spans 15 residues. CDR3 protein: CATSSYFLGNYGYTF. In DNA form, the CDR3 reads TGTGCCACCAGCAGTTACTTCCTGGGGAACTATGGCTACACCTTC. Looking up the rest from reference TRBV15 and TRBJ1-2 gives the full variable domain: DAMVIQNPRYQVTQFGKPVTLSCSQTLNHNVMYWYQQKSSQAPKLLFHYYDKDFNNEADTPDNFQSRRPNTSFCFLDIRSPGLGDTAMYLCATSSYFLGNYGYTFGSGTRLTVV.

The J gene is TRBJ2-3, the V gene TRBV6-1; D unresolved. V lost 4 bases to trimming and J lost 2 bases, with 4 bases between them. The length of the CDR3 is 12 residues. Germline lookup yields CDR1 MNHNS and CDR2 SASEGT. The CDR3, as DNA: TGTGCCAGCAGTGTATACACAGATACGCAGTATTTT. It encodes CASSVYTDTQYF.

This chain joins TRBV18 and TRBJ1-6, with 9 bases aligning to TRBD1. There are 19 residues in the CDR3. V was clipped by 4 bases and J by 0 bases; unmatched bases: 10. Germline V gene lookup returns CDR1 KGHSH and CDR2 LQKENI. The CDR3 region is CASSLEAGTGSSYNSPLHF. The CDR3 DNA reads TGTGCCAGCTCACTCGAAGCCGGGACAGGGAGCTCCTATAATTCACCCCTCCACTTT.